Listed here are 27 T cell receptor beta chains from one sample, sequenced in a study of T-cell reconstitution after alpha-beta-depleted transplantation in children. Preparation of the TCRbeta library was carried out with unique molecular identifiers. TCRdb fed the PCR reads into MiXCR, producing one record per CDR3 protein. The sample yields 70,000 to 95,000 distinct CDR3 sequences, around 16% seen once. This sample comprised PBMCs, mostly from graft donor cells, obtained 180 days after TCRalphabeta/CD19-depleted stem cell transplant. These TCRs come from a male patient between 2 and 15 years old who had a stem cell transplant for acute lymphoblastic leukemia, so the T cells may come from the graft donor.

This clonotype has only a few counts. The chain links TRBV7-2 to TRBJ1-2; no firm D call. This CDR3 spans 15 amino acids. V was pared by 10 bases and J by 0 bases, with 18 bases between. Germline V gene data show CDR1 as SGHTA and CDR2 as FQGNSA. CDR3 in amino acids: CATPPLKRPNYGYTF. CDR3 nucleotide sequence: TGTGCCACCCCTCCCCTTAAAAGACCTAACTATGGCTACACCTTC. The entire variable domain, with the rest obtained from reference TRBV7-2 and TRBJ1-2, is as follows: GAGVSQSPSNKVTEKGKDVELRCDPISGHTALYWYRQSLGQGLEFLIYFQGNSAPDKSGLPSDRFSAERTGGSVSTLTIQRTQQEDSAVYLCATPPLKRPNYGYTFGSGTRLTVV.

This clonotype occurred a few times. This CDR3 reads CASTIGAGYEQYF. In DNA, the CDR3 is TGTGCCAGCACAATCGGGGCCGGCTACGAGCAGTACTTC. The chain has TRBV5-6 and TRBJ2-7; D tentatively fits TRBD1 or TRBD2 (5 bases each). Trimming stripped 6 bases from V and 3 bases from J, with 13 bases between. The CDR3 contains 13 residues. Per germline, CDR1 SGHDT and CDR2 YYEEEE.

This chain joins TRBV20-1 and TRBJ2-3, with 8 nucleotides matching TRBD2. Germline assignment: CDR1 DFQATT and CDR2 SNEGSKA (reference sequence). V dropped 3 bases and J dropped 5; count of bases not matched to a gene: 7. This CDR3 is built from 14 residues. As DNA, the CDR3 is TGCAGTGCTAGTGGCGGGGGGCGGATAGATACGCAGTATTTT. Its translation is CSASGGGRIDTQYF.

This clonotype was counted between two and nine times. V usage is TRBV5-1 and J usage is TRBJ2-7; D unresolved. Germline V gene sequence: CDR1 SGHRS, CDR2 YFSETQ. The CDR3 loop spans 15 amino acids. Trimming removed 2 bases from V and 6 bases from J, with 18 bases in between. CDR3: CASSFLTAKASEQYF. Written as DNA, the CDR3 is TGCGCCAGCAGCTTTCTGACCGCCAAGGCCTCCGAGCAGTACTTC.

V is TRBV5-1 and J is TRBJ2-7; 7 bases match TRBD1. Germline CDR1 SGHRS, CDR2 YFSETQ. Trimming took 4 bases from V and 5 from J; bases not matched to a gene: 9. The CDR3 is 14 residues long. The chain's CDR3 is CASSMSDRDDEQYF. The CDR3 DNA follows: TGCGCCAGCAGCATGTCAGACAGGGATGACGAGCAGTACTTC. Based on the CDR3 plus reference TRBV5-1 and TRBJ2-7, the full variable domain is KAGVTQTPRYLIKTRGQQVTLSCSPISGHRSVSWYQQTPGQGLQFLFEYFSETQRNKGNFPGRFSGRQFSNSRSEMNVSTLELGDSALYLCASSMSDRDDEQYFGPGTRLTVT.

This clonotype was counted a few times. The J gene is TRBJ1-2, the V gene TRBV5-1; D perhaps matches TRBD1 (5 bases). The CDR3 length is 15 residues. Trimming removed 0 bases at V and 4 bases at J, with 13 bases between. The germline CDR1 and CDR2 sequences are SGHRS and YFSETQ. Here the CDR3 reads CASSLAEGRGYGYTF. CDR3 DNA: TGCGCCAGCAGCTTGGCCGAGGGTAGGGGCTATGGCTACACCTTC.

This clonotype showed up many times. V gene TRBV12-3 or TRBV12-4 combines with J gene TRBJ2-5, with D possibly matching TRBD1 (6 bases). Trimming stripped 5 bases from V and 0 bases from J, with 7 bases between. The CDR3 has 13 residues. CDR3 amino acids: CASSGDNQETQYF. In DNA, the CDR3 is TGTGCCAGCAGTGGGGACAACCAAGAGACCCAGTACTTC.

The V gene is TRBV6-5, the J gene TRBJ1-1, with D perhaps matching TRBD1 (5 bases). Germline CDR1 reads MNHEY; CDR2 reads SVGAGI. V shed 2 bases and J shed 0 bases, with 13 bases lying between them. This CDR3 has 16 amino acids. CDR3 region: CASSYASTVLNTEAFF. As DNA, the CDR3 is TGTGCCAGCAGTTACGCTTCGACAGTATTGAACACTGAAGCTTTCTTT.

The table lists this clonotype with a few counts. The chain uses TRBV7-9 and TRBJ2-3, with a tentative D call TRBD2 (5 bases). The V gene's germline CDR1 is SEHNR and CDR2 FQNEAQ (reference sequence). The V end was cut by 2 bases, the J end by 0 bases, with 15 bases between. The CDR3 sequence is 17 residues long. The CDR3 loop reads CASSLLLARISTDTQYF. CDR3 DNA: TGTGCCAGCAGCTTATTGCTAGCTCGGATCAGCACAGATACGCAGTATTTT.

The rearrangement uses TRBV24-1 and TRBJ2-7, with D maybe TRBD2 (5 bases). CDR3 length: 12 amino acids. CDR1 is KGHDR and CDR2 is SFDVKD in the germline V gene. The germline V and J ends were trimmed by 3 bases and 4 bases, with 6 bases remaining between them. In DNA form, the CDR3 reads TGTGCCACCAGTGATGAGGGTTACGAGCAGTACTTC. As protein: CATSDEGYEQYF.

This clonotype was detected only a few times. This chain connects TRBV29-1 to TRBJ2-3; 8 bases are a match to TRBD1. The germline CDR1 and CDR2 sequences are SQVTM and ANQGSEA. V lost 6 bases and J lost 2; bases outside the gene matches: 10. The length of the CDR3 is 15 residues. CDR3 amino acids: CSVPTGTGHTDTQYF. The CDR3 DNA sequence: TGCAGCGTACCTACCGGGACAGGCCACACAGATACGCAGTATTTT.

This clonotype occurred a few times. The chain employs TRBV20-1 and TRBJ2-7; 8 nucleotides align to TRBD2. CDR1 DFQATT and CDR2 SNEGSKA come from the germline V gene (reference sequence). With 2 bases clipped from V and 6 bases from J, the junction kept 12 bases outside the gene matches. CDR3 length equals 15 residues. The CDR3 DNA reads TGCAGTGCTAGATATGGGGGACTAGTCACTGGCGAGCAGTACTTC. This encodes CSARYGGLVTGEQYF.

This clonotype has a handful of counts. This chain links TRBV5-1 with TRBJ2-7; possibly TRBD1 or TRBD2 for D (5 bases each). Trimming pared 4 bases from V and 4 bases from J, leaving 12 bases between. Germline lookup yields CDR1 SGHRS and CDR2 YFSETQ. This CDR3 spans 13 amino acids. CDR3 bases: TGCGCCAGCAGCCCGGGACGTCAATACGAGCAGTACTTC. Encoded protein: CASSPGRQYEQYF.

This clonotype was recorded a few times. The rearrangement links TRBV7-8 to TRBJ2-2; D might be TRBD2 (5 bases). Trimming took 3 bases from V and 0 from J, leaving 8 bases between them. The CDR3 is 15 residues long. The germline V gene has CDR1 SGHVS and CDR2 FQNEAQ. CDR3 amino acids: CASSFNGANTGELFF. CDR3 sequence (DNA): TGTGCCAGCAGCTTTAACGGGGCGAACACCGGGGAGCTGTTTTTT.

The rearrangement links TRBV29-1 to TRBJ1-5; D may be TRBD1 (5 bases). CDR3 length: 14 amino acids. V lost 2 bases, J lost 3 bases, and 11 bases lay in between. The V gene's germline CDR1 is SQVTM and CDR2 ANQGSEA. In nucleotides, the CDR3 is TGCAGCGTTGAAATGGGGGGGATCAATCAGCCCCAGCATTTT. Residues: CSVEMGGINQPQHF. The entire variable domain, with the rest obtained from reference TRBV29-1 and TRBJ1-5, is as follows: SAVISQKPSRDICQRGTSLTIQCQVDSQVTMMFWYRQQPGQSLTLIATANQGSEATYESGFVIDKFPISRPNLTFSTLTVSNMSPEDSSIYLCSVEMGGINQPQHFGDGTRLSIL.

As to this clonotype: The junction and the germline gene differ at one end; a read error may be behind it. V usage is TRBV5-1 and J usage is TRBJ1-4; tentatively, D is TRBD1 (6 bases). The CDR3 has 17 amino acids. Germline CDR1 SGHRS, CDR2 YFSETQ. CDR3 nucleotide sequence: TGCGCCAGCAGCTTGCGGACAGTGAGTGCAACTAAAGAAAAACTGTTTTTT. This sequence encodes CASSLRTVSATKEKLFF. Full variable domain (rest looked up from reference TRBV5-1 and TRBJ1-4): KAGVTQTPRYLIKTRGQQVTLSCSPISGHRSVSWYQQTPGQGLQFLFEYFSETQRNKGNFPGRFSGRQFSNSRSEMNVSTLELGDSALYLCASSLRTVSATKEKLFFGSGTQLSVL.

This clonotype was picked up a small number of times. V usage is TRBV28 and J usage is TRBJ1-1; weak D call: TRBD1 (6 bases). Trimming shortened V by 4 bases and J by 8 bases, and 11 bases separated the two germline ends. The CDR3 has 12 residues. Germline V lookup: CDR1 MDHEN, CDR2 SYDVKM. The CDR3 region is CASSWAGTEAFF. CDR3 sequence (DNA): TGTGCCAGCAGTTGGGCCGGGACAGAAGCTTTCTTT.

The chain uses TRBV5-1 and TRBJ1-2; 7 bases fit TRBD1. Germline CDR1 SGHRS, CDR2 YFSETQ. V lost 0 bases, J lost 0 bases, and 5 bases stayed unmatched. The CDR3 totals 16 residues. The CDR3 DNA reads TGCGCCAGCAGCTTGGGAGTGGGGACAGCTAACTATGGCTACACCTTC. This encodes CASSLGVGTANYGYTF.

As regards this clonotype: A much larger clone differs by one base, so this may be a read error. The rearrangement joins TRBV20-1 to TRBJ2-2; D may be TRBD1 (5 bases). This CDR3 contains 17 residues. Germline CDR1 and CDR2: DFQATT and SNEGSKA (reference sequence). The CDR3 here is CCARALDKTQNTGELFF. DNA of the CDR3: TGCTGTGCTAGAGCCCTGGACAAGACTCAGAACACCGGGGAGCTGTTTTTT.

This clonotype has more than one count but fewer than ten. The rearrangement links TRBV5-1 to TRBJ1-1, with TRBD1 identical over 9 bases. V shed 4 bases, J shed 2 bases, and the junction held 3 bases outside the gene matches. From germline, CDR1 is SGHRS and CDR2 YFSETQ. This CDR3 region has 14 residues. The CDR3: CASSRTGENTEAFF. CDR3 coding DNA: TGCGCCAGCAGCCGGACAGGGGAAAACACTGAAGCTTTCTTT. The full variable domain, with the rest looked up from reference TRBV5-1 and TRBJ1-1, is KAGVTQTPRYLIKTRGQQVTLSCSPISGHRSVSWYQQTPGQGLQFLFEYFSETQRNKGNFPGRFSGRQFSNSRSEMNVSTLELGDSALYLCASSRTGENTEAFFGQGTRLTVV.

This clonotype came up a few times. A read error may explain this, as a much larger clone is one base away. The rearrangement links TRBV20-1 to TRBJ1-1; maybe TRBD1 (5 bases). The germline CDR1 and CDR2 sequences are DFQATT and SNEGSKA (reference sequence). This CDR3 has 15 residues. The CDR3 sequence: CCASPPGLSNTEAFF. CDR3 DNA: TGCTGTGCTAGCCCTCCGGGACTCTCGAACACTGAAGCTTTCTTT.

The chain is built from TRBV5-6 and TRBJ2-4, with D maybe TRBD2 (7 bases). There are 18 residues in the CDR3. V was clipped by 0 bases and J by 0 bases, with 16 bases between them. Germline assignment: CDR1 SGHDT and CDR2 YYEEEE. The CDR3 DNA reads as TGTGCCAGCAGCTTGGAGACAGGCGGGAGACTAGCCAAAAACATTCAGTACTTC. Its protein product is CASSLETGGRLAKNIQYF. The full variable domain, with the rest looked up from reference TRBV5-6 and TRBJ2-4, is DAGVTQSPTHLIKTRGQQVTLRCSPKSGHDTVSWYQQALGQGPQFIFQYYEEEERQRGNFPDRFSGHQFPNYSSELNVNALLLGDSALYLCASSLETGGRLAKNIQYFGAGTRLSVL.

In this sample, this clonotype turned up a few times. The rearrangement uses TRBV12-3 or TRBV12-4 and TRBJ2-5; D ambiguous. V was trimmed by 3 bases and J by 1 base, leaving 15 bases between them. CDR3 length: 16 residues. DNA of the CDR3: TGTGCCAGCAGTTTTTCTACAATTTTTGGCCAAGAGACCCAGTACTTC. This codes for CASSFSTIFGQETQYF.

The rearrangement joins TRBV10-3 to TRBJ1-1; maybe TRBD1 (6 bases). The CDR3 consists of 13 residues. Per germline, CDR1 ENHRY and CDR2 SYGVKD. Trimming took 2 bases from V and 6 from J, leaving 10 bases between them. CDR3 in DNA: TGTGCCATCAGTGAGGACAGGACGGCTGAAGCTTTCTTT. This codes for CAISEDRTAEAFF.

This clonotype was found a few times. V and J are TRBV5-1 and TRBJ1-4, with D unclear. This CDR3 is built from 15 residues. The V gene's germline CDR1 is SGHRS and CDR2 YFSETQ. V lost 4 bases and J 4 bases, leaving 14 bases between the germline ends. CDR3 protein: CASSREWAFNEKLFF. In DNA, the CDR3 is TGCGCCAGCAGCCGGGAGTGGGCCTTTAATGAAAAACTGTTTTTT.

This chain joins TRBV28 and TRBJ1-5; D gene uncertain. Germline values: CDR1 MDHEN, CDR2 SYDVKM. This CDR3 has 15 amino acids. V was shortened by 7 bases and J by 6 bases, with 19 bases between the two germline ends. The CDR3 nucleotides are TGTGCCAGCAAAGGTAGAGGAAGACTCGTTCAGCCCCAGCATTTT. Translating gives CASKGRGRLVQPQHF.

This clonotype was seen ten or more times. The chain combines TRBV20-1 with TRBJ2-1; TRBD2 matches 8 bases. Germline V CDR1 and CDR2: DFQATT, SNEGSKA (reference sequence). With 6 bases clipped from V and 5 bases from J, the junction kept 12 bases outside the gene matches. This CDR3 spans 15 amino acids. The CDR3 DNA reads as TGCAGTGCGGGGGGTTCAGCGGGAGTTAACAATGAGCAGTTCTTC. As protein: CSAGGSAGVNNEQFF.